The 24 T cell receptor beta chains given below trace back to one sample, sequenced in a study of cytomegalovirus exposure and HLA in healthy donors. In the PCR, 60 Vbeta and 13 Jbeta primers were used. Sequencing used immunoSEQ multiplex PCR; TCRdb keeps in-frame clones, though not all of them. The table lists 180,000 or so clones, more than 75% of them singletons. The sample consisted of PBMCs. The receptors were gathered from a woman in her fifties or sixties in good health and CMV-seropositive.

This clone was observed a single time. This chain connects TRBV28 to TRBJ2-7; TRBD2 aligns across 10 bases. With V trimmed by 4 bases and J by 3 bases, 9 bases remained unmatched. The CDR3 has 16 residues. Per germline, CDR1 MDHEN and CDR2 SYDVKM. CDR3 in amino acids: CASSYPLLAGIYEQYF. DNA for the CDR3: TGTGCCAGCAGTTACCCCTTACTAGCGGGGATCTACGAGCAGTACTTC.

The chain carries TRBV19 and TRBJ2-1; maybe TRBD2 (7 bases). V dropped 9 bases and J dropped 2 bases, with 11 bases sitting between them. The germline V gene has CDR1 LNHDA and CDR2 SQIVND (reference sequence). The CDR3 totals 13 residues. The CDR3 DNA sequence: TGTGCCAGCTGGGGGGGGCCCTACAATGAGCAGTTCTTC. This sequence encodes CASWGGPYNEQFF.

This clone was picked up one time. This chain connects TRBV6-5 to TRBJ2-7; 9 nucleotides match TRBD1. Germline loops: CDR1 MNHEY, CDR2 SVGAGI. This CDR3 contains 16 residues. Trimming took 2 bases from V and 2 from J; bases not matched to a gene: 7. CDR3 amino acids: CASSYGGQGAAYEQYF. CDR3 coding DNA: TGTGCCAGCAGTTACGGGGGACAGGGCGCAGCCTACGAGCAGTACTTC.

In DNA, the CDR3 is TGCGCCAGCAACCCGGGACAGCTAGACACAGATACGCAGTATTTT. This codes for CASNPGQLDTDTQYF. This sequence joins TRBV5-1 and TRBJ2-3; 7 bases fit TRBD1. This CDR3 region has 15 residues. The germline V gene encodes CDR1 SGHRS and CDR2 YFSETQ. V lost 6 bases, J lost 2 bases, and 9 bases stayed unmatched. Based on the CDR3 plus reference TRBV5-1 and TRBJ2-3, the full variable domain is KAGVTQTPRYLIKTRGQQVTLSCSPISGHRSVSWYQQTPGQGLQFLFEYFSETQRNKGNFPGRFSGRQFSNSRSEMNVSTLELGDSALYLCASNPGQLDTDTQYFGPGTRLTVL.

This chain connects TRBV10-3 to TRBJ2-7; D is possibly TRBD2 (6 bases). The CDR3 is 16 residues long. Germline CDR1 reads ENHRY; CDR2 reads SYGVKD. V gave up 2 bases and J gave up 3 bases, with 17 bases separating them. The CDR3 DNA reads as TGTGCCATCAGTGAGCCGAGGAGGGCGATTTACTACGAGCAGTACTTC. This translates into CAISEPRRAIYYEQYF.

Here the CDR3 reads CASSPWDSRNTIYF. In DNA, the CDR3 is TGCGCCAGCAGCCCGTGGGACAGCAGAAACACCATATATTTT. This chain joins TRBV5-1 and TRBJ1-3; 7 bases are a match to TRBD1. Per germline, CDR1 SGHRS and CDR2 YFSETQ. J was trimmed by 5 bases and V by 4 bases; bases with no gene match: 6. The length of the CDR3 is 14 residues.

The CDR3 loop is CASKEDFSGNTIYF. The CDR3 DNA is TGTGCCAGTAAAGAGGACTTTTCTGGAAACACCATATATTTT. The genes are TRBV19 and TRBJ1-3; D not certain. This CDR3 contains 14 residues. Germline loops: CDR1 LNHDA, CDR2 SQIVND (reference sequence). Trimming stripped 7 bases from V and 1 base from J, with 11 bases between.

This chain's CDR3 is CASSTESSYNEQFF. Here the CDR3 DNA reads TGTGCCAGCAGTACTGAAAGCTCCTACAATGAGCAGTTCTTC. The chain couples TRBV6-1 to TRBJ2-1; D is ambiguous. This CDR3 has 14 amino acids. V was cut by 5 bases and J by 0 bases, with 8 bases left in between. Germline lookup yields CDR1 MNHNS and CDR2 SASEGT.

The chain uses TRBV5-4 and TRBJ1-6; 8 nucleotides match TRBD1. The CDR3 runs 18 residues. Germline-derived CDR1 and CDR2 are SGHNT and YYREEE (reference sequence). Trimming at V came to 3 bases and at J to 0 bases, leaving 8 bases not matched to a gene. CDR3 bases: TGTGCCAGCAGCTACCGCTCAGGGGGCAGCTCCTATAATTCACCCCTCCACTTT. This sequence encodes CASSYRSGGSSYNSPLHF.

This rearrangement joins TRBV15 to TRBJ2-3; maybe TRBD2 (5 bases). CDR3 length: 16 residues. Deletions cut 3 bases from V and 5 bases from J, with 18 bases between. Germline-derived CDR1 and CDR2 are LNHNV and YYDKDF (reference sequence). DNA for the CDR3: TGTGCCACCAGCAGGGACTTAGTATCTTCGAGAGATACGCAGTATTTT. Its protein is CATSRDLVSSRDTQYF. The full variable domain, with the rest looked up from reference TRBV15 and TRBJ2-3, is DAMVIQNPRYQVTQFGKPVTLSCSQTLNHNVMYWYQQKSSQAPKLLFHYYDKDFNNEADTPDNFQSRRPNTSFCFLDIRSPGLGDTAMYLCATSRDLVSSRDTQYFGPGTRLTVL.

This rearrangement joins TRBV7-2 to TRBJ2-2; 13 bases are shared with TRBD2. This CDR3 contains 17 residues. After removal of 4 bases from V and 5 bases from J, the junction contained 7 bases not matched to a gene. Germline CDR1 SGHTA, CDR2 FQGNSA. The CDR3 loop reads CASSSKTSGGSTGELFF. CDR3 DNA sequence: TGTGCCAGCAGCTCGAAGACTAGCGGGGGGTCGACCGGGGAGCTGTTTTTT.

CDR3 nucleotide sequence: TGTGCCAGCAGCCCAGGGGCAGTGAACACTGAAGCTTTCTTT. Its protein product is CASSPGAVNTEAFF. The chain links TRBV9 to TRBJ1-1; weak D call: TRBD1 (6 bases). Germline V CDR1 and CDR2: SGDLS, YYNGEE. The CDR3 contains 14 residues. The germline V and J ends were trimmed by 4 bases and 0 bases, with 10 bases remaining between them.

In its sample, this clone was seen once. The chain is built from TRBV5-1 and TRBJ2-2; weak D call: TRBD1 (5 bases). The CDR3 is 12 residues long. CDR1 and CDR2 (germline): SGHRS, YFSETQ. Trimming left V 5 bases short and J 8 bases short, with 10 bases between. The CDR3 loop reads CASRGQSGELFF. The CDR3 coding sequence is TGCGCCAGCAGGGGGCAATCGGGGGAGCTGTTTTTT.

The chain uses TRBV28 and TRBJ2-3; D is uncertain. CDR1 and CDR2 (germline): MDHEN, SYDVKM. This CDR3 comprises 12 residues. Trimming took 2 bases from V and 5 from J, leaving 5 bases between them. CDR3 coding DNA: TGTGCCAGCAGTTTACTGAGAGATACGCAGTATTTT. It translates to CASSLLRDTQYF.

The chain recombines TRBV5-1 with TRBJ2-5; possible D gene TRBD1, 6 bases. The V end was cut by 6 bases, the J end by 1 base, with 10 bases between. The length of the CDR3 is 13 residues. CDR1 and CDR2 (germline): SGHRS, YFSETQ. The CDR3: CASKRDIQETQYF. CDR3 sequence (DNA): TGCGCCAGCAAAAGGGACATCCAAGAGACCCAGTACTTC.

The chain employs TRBV10-3 and TRBJ2-2, with 8 nucleotides matching TRBD1. The CDR3 covers 15 residues. V was clipped by 6 bases and J by 2 bases; unmatched bases: 5. Germline V gene data show CDR1 as ENHRY and CDR2 as SYGVKD. The CDR3 coding sequence is TGTGCCATCAGCGGACAGGGATATAACACCGGGGAGCTGTTTTTT. This translates into CAISGQGYNTGELFF.

Turning to this clone: At one boundary the junction diverges from the germline segment, which might be a read error. The chain links TRBV11-2 to TRBJ2-6; weak D call: TRBD1 (5 bases). The germline CDR1 and CDR2 sequences are SGHAT and FQNNGV. The CDR3 is 16 amino acids. The CDR3 nucleotides are TGTGCCAGCAGCTTAGAAGGGCGCTCTGGGGCCAACGGCCTGACTTTC. It encodes CASSLEGRSGANGLTF.

The chain couples TRBV11-2 to TRBJ2-5, with D possibly TRBD2 on 6 matching bases. The J call is uncertain, as TRBJ2-7 better fits the DNA end. Per germline, CDR1 SGHAT and CDR2 FQNNGV. This CDR3 has 14 amino acids. This CDR3 is CASSAGPVLVEQYF. The CDR3 coding sequence is TGTGCCAGCAGCGCGGGACCTGTTCTGGTCGAGCAGTACTTC.

The V call is TRBV19, the J call TRBJ2-3; D may be TRBD2 (5 bases). V lost 8 bases to trimming and J lost 2 bases, with 14 bases between them. CDR3 length: 14 residues. Germline assignment: CDR1 LNHDA and CDR2 SQIVND (reference sequence). DNA for the CDR3: TGTGCCAGTGGGCGGGTACTATCCACAGATACGCAGTATTTT. It yields the protein CASGRVLSTDTQYF.

The chain couples TRBV4-1 to TRBJ2-3; tentative D call: TRBD2 (6 bases). CDR3 size: 16 residues. CDR1 and CDR2 (germline): MGHRA, YSYEKL. The V end was cut by 1 base, the J end by 0 bases, with 11 bases between. CDR3 bases: TGCGCCAGCAGCCAAGGGCGGGGACCTAGCACAGATACGCAGTATTTT. Translating it yields CASSQGRGPSTDTQYF.

The V call is TRBV5-6, the J call TRBJ1-2; 8 nucleotides match TRBD1. Germline values: CDR1 SGHDT, CDR2 YYEEEE. This CDR3 is 15 amino acids long. The junction had 7 bases not matched to a gene; V was cut back by 2 bases and J by 4 bases. CDR3 sequence (DNA): TGTGCCAGCAGCTTAAACGACAGGGGCCCCTATGGCTACACCTTC. It codes for CASSLNDRGPYGYTF.

The chain is built from TRBV7-9 and TRBJ2-2, with 10 bases matching TRBD1. There are 18 residues in the CDR3. CDR1 is SEHNR, CDR2 FQNEAQ, per germline (reference sequence). The trim removed 5 bases at V and 8 bases at J, leaving 17 bases unmatched. The CDR3 sequence is CASSGPDRGNRGLGELFF. For the CDR3, the DNA is TGTGCCAGCAGCGGCCCGGACAGGGGGAATCGGGGGTTAGGGGAGCTGTTTTTT.

With regard to this clone: At one boundary the junction diverges from the germline segment, which might be a read error. This chain uses TRBV7-9 with TRBJ1-4, with a tentative D call TRBD1 (5 bases). This CDR3 spans 15 amino acids. Per the germline V gene, CDR1 is SEHNR and CDR2 is FQNEAQ (reference sequence). CDR3 region: CSSSPGIRSNEKLFF. CDR3 in DNA: TGTTCCAGCAGCCCAGGGATACGGTCTAATGAAAAACTGTTTTTT.

The chain couples TRBV18 to TRBJ1-1, with D perhaps matching TRBD1 (6 bases). Trimming cost V 3 bases and J 1 base, with 15 bases left between them. The CDR3 totals 16 residues. Looked up from germline, CDR1 is KGHSH and CDR2 is LQKENI. The CDR3 sequence: CASSPARQVQNTEAFF. CDR3 DNA: TGTGCCAGCTCACCGGCCCGACAGGTTCAGAACACTGAAGCTTTCTTT.